The entry that follows covers one TCR beta chain sequence. The target antigen is unknown. Germline V gene data show CDR1 as SGHDT and CDR2 as YYEEEE. The CDR3 is made up of 15 amino acids. The data were taken from a study of T cells expressing NK-cell markers. Across the whole study: TCR beta repertoires came from sorted CD3+CD56+NKG2C+, CD3+CD56+NKG2C- and CD3+CD56-NKG2C+ T cells.

5'RACE template switching with UMIs produced the TCR beta cDNA. TCRdb derives one entry per CDR3 protein from the 5' RACE reads, leaving out DNA. This sample's table reports 350,000 to 400,000 distinct CDR3 sequences. Study-wide results and caveats: The CD3+CD56-NKG2C+ fraction of several donors was likewise dominated by these clonotypes.

The V gene is TRBV5-6, the J gene TRBJ2-1; the TCRdb D gene call, TRBD2, has no DNA to confirm it. Sequenced material: blood T cells: a sorted CD56 or NKG2C T cell subset, CD4+ or CD8+ T cells, or bulk PBMC T cells (not recorded which). The sequence derives from a woman aged 45 to 65 in good health. CDR3: CASSPGAGAGNEQFF.